This TCR beta chain came from a study of T cells expressing NK-cell markers. The wider study: Serological testing identified seven of the eight sequenced donors as HCMV-seropositive and one as seronegative.

Germline CDR1 and CDR2: MGHRA and YSYEKL. The CDR3 has 19 amino acids. TCR beta libraries carry UMIs added by 5'RACE template switching. Reprocessing the 5' RACE reads, TCRdb reports a single entry for every CDR3 protein and omits DNA. The specimen's table records some 500,000 distinct CDR3 sequences. The sample taken for sequencing was blood T cells: a sorted CD56 or NKG2C T cell subset, CD4+ or CD8+ T cells, or bulk PBMC T cells (not recorded which). V gene TRBV4-1 combines with J gene TRBJ2-2; TCRdb's D call, TRBD2, is unchecked because there is no DNA. The sequence was obtained from a woman between 50 and 59 years old in good health. CDR3 sequence reads: CASSHTPGLAGGITGELFF.